The clone carrying this T cell receptor (beta chain) was recorded only once. What it binds is unknown. TCRdb's copy holds only in-frame clones and misses some; the assay was immunoSEQ multiplex PCR. The data hold some 15,000 clones, with roughly 76% observed a single time. Cyclophosphamide on days +3 and +4 followed busulfan-fludarabine conditioning and a marrow graft. V shed 0 bases and J shed 10 bases, with 14 bases lying between them. CDR1 is SGHKS and CDR2 is YYEKEE in the germline V gene (reference sequence). The CDR3 has 13 residues. The data derive from a study of T cells after posttransplantation cyclophosphamide. Study-level results: After PTCy, TRB diversity resembled that of CNI/methotrexate controls. Later blood repertoires were often dominated by clones from the donor CD8+ memory compartment. Blood and skin or GI T cell repertoires showed limited TRB overlap.

The V gene is TRBV5-5, the J gene TRBJ2-7; D gene ambiguous. This TCR was sampled from a female patient aged 35-55 years who received an allogeneic stem cell transplant from a related donor, was CMV-positive, and had no GVHD. The graft donor may have contributed some T cells. The sequences come from CD8+ T cells sorted from PBMCs, collected approximately 1,900 days after a stem cell transplant with posttransplant cyclophosphamide. The CDR3 sequence: CASSLVSSDEQYF. The CDR3 nucleotides are TGTGCCAGCAGCTTGGTTAGCTCGGATGAACAGTACTTC.